This T cell receptor (beta chain) emerged from a study of cytomegalovirus exposure and HLA in healthy donors. The study, taken as a whole, reports: The study put 150 to 200 TCR beta chains on its list as cytomegalovirus-associated.

Profiled with immunoSEQ multiplex PCR; TCRdb holds only in-frame clones, not every one. The sample holds some 270,000 clones, 80% to 90% seen once. This CDR3 contains 14 residues. V was clipped by 0 bases and J by 11 bases; unmatched bases: 10. Germline-derived CDR1 and CDR2 are SGDLS and YYNGEE. For this clone: What it binds is unknown.

The donors were in the approximately 130-subject validation cohort, distinct from the roughly 600-subject first cohort. The TCR comes from a woman younger than 30 in good health and CMV-seronegative. V and J are TRBV9 and TRBJ2-7; TRBD2 aligns across 8 bases. Sequencing was done on a sample of PBMCs. The CDR3 reads CASSVGNSGAQEYF. The DNA of the CDR3 is TGTGCCAGCAGCGTAGGAAATAGCGGGGCCCAGGAGTACTTC.